Presented here are 4 T cell receptor beta chains from one specimen sequenced in a study of blood T cell repertoires in COVID-19. Sequencing used immunoSEQ multiplex PCR; TCRdb keeps in-frame clones, though not all of them. Found here are about 310,000 clones, 75% to 90% of them singletons; the top ten hold less than 3.5%. The sequenced sample was peripheral blood. These receptors were collected from a woman between 25 and 40 years old with COVID-19, enrolled during active disease.

This rearrangement joins TRBV19 to TRBJ1-5; TRBD1 agrees at 12 bases. This CDR3 has 15 residues. Germline CDR1 LNHDA, CDR2 SQIVND (reference sequence). V was clipped by 7 bases and J by 5 bases; unmatched bases: 6. CDR3 in DNA: TGTGCCAGTATCCCCGGGACAGGGGGCCATCAGCCCCAGCATTTT. Protein sequence: CASIPGTGGHQPQHF.

The chain couples TRBV27 to TRBJ1-2; D ambiguous. Germline V lookup: CDR1 MNHEY, CDR2 SMNVEV (reference sequence). The germline V and J ends were trimmed by 6 bases and 4 bases, with 12 bases remaining between them. The CDR3 sequence is 13 residues long. In nucleotides, the CDR3 is TGTGCCAGCAGCCAAGACTTGACCTATGGCTACACCTTC. It encodes CASSQDLTYGYTF.

V is TRBV5-1 and J is TRBJ1-4; D gene uncertain. Germline V lookup: CDR1 SGHRS, CDR2 YFSETQ. This CDR3 has 14 residues. V dropped 4 bases and J dropped 4 bases, with 11 bases sitting between them. This CDR3 reads CASSREGNNEKLFF. The DNA of the CDR3 is TGCGCCAGCAGCAGGGAGGGAAATAATGAAAAACTGTTTTTT.

This clone showed up just a few times. V and J are TRBV10-3 and TRBJ2-3; D unclear. Germline values: CDR1 ENHRY, CDR2 SYGVKD. The CDR3 extends over 12 amino acids. Trimming pared 2 bases from V and 6 bases from J, leaving 6 bases between. The CDR3 loop is CAISETKDTQYF. DNA for the CDR3: TGTGCCATCAGTGAGACAAAGGATACGCAGTATTTT.